A selection of T cell receptor beta chains follows, all from one sample in a study of OX40 agonist ivuxolimab in advanced cancers. Assay: immunoSEQ multiplex PCR; the TCRdb copy retains only in-frame clones and omits some. The sample yields around 64,000 clones, about 90% seen once. This material consisted of CD4+ or CD8+ T cells sorted from blood, taken in a trial of the OX40 agonist ivuxolimab. These receptors were collected from an adult with an advanced solid tumor such as melanoma, head and neck, liver or kidney cancer. The CDR3 runs from the conserved cysteine through the conserved F or W. A D gene is named only where the DNA matches it firmly. Rows may omit the clone size; those that give it use once, few, many or a size class.

cdr3_aa: CASSPGTGFYGYTF
cdr3_nt: TGTGCCAGTAGTCCCGGGACAGGGTTCTATGGCTACACCTTC
v_call: TRBV19
clone_size: -
d_call: TRBD1
j_call: TRBJ1-2

cdr3_aa: CASSVGGDEQFF
cdr3_nt: TGTGCCAGCAGCGTAGGAGGAGATGAGCAGTTCTTC
v_call: TRBV9
clone_size: -
d_call: -
j_call: TRBJ2-1

cdr3_aa: CASSVVGAVDYSNNEQFF
cdr3_nt: TGTGCCAGCAGCGTAGTGGGAGCGGTCGACTATTCTAACAATGAGCAGTTCTTC
v_call: TRBV9
clone_size: -
d_call: -
j_call: TRBJ2-1

cdr3_aa: CASSSPEGSSTDTQYF
cdr3_nt: TGTGCCAGCAGTTCCCCCGAGGGGTCTAGCACAGATACGCAGTATTTT
v_call: TRBV27
clone_size: -
d_call: -
j_call: TRBJ2-3

cdr3_aa: CASSPGTGMGEQYF
cdr3_nt: TGTGCCAGCAGCCCCGGGACAGGGATGGGAGAGCAGTACTTC
v_call: TRBV5-6
clone_size: -
d_call: TRBD1
j_call: TRBJ2-7

cdr3_aa: CASSLSGSLNQPQHF
cdr3_nt: TGTGCCAGCAGCTTAAGTGGGAGCCTCAATCAGCCCCAGCATTTT
v_call: TRBV7-9
clone_size: -
d_call: -
j_call: TRBJ1-5

cdr3_aa: CASKIRDLHNEQFF
cdr3_nt: TGTGCCAGCAAGATCCGGGACCTTCACAATGAGCAGTTCTTC
v_call: TRBV5-6
clone_size: -
d_call: -
j_call: TRBJ2-1

cdr3_aa: CASKQGGSPLHF
cdr3_nt: TGTGCCAGCAAGCAGGGAGGATCACCCCTCCACTTT
v_call: TRBV7-9
clone_size: -
d_call: -
j_call: TRBJ1-6

cdr3_aa: CASSLGDLGEQYF
cdr3_nt: TGTGCCAGCAGCTTAGGGGACCTGGGCGAGCAGTACTTC
v_call: TRBV11-3
clone_size: once
d_call: -
j_call: TRBJ2-7

cdr3_aa: CASSERAASREQYF
cdr3_nt: TGTGCCAGCAGTGAAAGGGCCGCTTCGCGCGAGCAGTACTTC
v_call: TRBV13
clone_size: -
d_call: -
j_call: TRBJ2-7

cdr3_aa: CASSPVGPFPQGSYTF
cdr3_nt: TGTGCCAGCAGCCCGGTCGGCCCCTTTCCTCAAGGAAGCTACACCTTC
v_call: TRBV14
clone_size: -
d_call: -
j_call: TRBJ1-2

cdr3_aa: CASTEGGTDTQYF
cdr3_nt: TGTGCCAGCACAGAGGGGGGCACAGATACGCAGTATTTT
v_call: TRBV7-3
clone_size: -
d_call: -
j_call: TRBJ2-3

cdr3_aa: CASSEAVGASNYGYTF
cdr3_nt: TGTGCCAGCAGTGAAGCGGTCGGCGCTTCTAACTATGGCTACACCTTC
v_call: TRBV2
clone_size: once
d_call: -
j_call: TRBJ1-2

cdr3_aa: CASSENTGELFF
cdr3_nt: TGTGCCAGCAGCGAAAACACCGGGGAGCTGTTTTTT
v_call: TRBV7-3
clone_size: few
d_call: -
j_call: TRBJ2-2

cdr3_aa: CASSPLPGHPTQYF
cdr3_nt: TGTGCCAGCAGTCCCCTCCCGGGACACCCGACCCAGTACTTC
v_call: TRBV2
clone_size: -
d_call: -
j_call: TRBJ2-5

cdr3_aa: CAWSVGGGEAFF
cdr3_nt: TGTGCCTGGAGTGTGGGAGGAGGTGAAGCTTTCTTT
v_call: TRBV30
clone_size: -
d_call: -
j_call: TRBJ1-1

cdr3_aa: CASSTDPTYF
cdr3_nt: TGTGCCAGCAGCACGGATCCCACGTACTTC
v_call: TRBV7-9
clone_size: -
d_call: -
j_call: TRBJ2-5

cdr3_aa: CASSFGLAGGGRNYGYTF
cdr3_nt: TGTGCCAGCAGCTTTGGACTGGCAGGGGGCGGAAGAAACTATGGCTACACCTTC
v_call: TRBV11-2
clone_size: -
d_call: TRBD1
j_call: TRBJ1-2

cdr3_aa: CASTLRGGNSVEQYF
cdr3_nt: TGTGCCAGCACCCTAAGGGGAGGGAATTCGGTCGAGCAGTACTTC
v_call: TRBV27
clone_size: -
d_call: TRBD2
j_call: TRBJ2-7

cdr3_aa: CASSRRGGLPPYGYTF
cdr3_nt: TGCGCCAGCAGCCGAAGGGGCGGACTGCCACCCTATGGCTACACCTTC
v_call: TRBV4-3
clone_size: -
d_call: -
j_call: TRBJ1-2

cdr3_aa: CASSPGLAGGVVYNEQFF
cdr3_nt: TGTGCCAGCAGCCCGGGACTAGCGGGAGGTGTAGTCTACAATGAGCAGTTCTTC
v_call: TRBV7-8
clone_size: once
d_call: TRBD2
j_call: TRBJ2-1

cdr3_aa: CASSNAWCAARCNEQFF
cdr3_nt: TGTGCCAGCAGCAATGCTTGGTGCGCGGCTAGGTGCAATGAGCAGTTCTTC
v_call: TRBV21-1
clone_size: -
d_call: -
j_call: TRBJ2-1

cdr3_aa: CASSVTFVEQFF
cdr3_nt: TGTGCCAGCAGCGTCACGTTCGTTGAGCAGTTCTTC
v_call: TRBV9
clone_size: -
d_call: -
j_call: TRBJ2-1

cdr3_aa: CASSVGRQGASYQYF
cdr3_nt: TGTGCCAGCAGTGTGGGCCGACAGGGAGCCTCTTATCAGTATTTT
v_call: TRBV2
clone_size: -
d_call: TRBD1
j_call: TRBJ2-3

cdr3_aa: CASSIKGNQPQHF
cdr3_nt: TGTGCCAGTAGTATAAAGGGGAATCAGCCCCAGCATTTT
v_call: TRBV19
clone_size: -
d_call: -
j_call: TRBJ1-5

cdr3_aa: CASSQDLVGITDTQYF
cdr3_nt: TGCGCCAGCAGCCAAGATCTGGTGGGAATCACAGATACGCAGTATTTT
v_call: TRBV4-3
clone_size: once
d_call: -
j_call: TRBJ2-3

cdr3_aa: CASSLGGANYGYTF
cdr3_nt: TGTGCCAGCAGTTTGGGGGGAGCGAACTATGGCTACACCTTC
v_call: TRBV6-5
clone_size: -
d_call: -
j_call: TRBJ1-2

cdr3_aa: CASSEKGEMGNEQFF
cdr3_nt: TGTGCCAGCAGTGAGAAAGGGGAAATGGGAAATGAGCAGTTCTTC
v_call: TRBV2
clone_size: -
d_call: -
j_call: TRBJ2-1

cdr3_aa: CASSTSTGGGDSNQPQHF
cdr3_nt: TGTGCCAGTAGTACCTCGACAGGGGGCGGTGATAGCAATCAGCCCCAGCATTTT
v_call: TRBV19
clone_size: -
d_call: TRBD1
j_call: TRBJ1-5

cdr3_aa: CASSPIQRNTDTQYF
cdr3_nt: TGTGCCAGCAGTCCCATACAGCGGAACACAGATACGCAGTATTTT
v_call: TRBV2
clone_size: -
d_call: -
j_call: TRBJ2-3

cdr3_aa: CASSQAYTGGEQYF
cdr3_nt: TGCGCCAGCAGCCAAGCATACACGGGAGGAGAGCAGTACTTC
v_call: TRBV4-3
clone_size: -
d_call: TRBD2
j_call: TRBJ2-7

cdr3_aa: CASSPGVDNEQFF
cdr3_nt: TGTGCCAGCAGCCCGGGGGTGGACAATGAGCAGTTCTTC
v_call: TRBV7-9
clone_size: -
d_call: -
j_call: TRBJ2-1

cdr3_aa: CASSLTSFIGVGDTEAFF
cdr3_nt: TGTGCCAGCAGCTTAACAAGTTTTATCGGGGTAGGGGACACTGAAGCTTTCTTT
v_call: TRBV7-6
clone_size: -
d_call: -
j_call: TRBJ1-1

cdr3_aa: CASSEVPGTGVAGANVLTF
cdr3_nt: TGTGCCAGCAGCGAAGTACCGGGGACAGGGGTCGCTGGGGCCAACGTCCTGACTTTC
v_call: TRBV7-8
clone_size: once
d_call: TRBD1
j_call: TRBJ2-6

cdr3_aa: CASSLVDRAHEQYF
cdr3_nt: TGTGCCAGCAGCTTAGTGGACAGGGCCCACGAGCAGTACTTC
v_call: TRBV7-9
clone_size: -
d_call: TRBD1
j_call: TRBJ2-7

cdr3_aa: CAIPDRFNTGELFF
cdr3_nt: TGCGCCATCCCGGACAGGTTTAACACCGGGGAGCTGTTTTTT
v_call: TRBV10-2
clone_size: -
d_call: TRBD1
j_call: TRBJ2-2

cdr3_aa: CASRDWGLEEQFF
cdr3_nt: TGTGCCAGCAGAGATTGGGGGCTGGAGGAGCAGTTCTTC
v_call: TRBV28
clone_size: -
d_call: -
j_call: TRBJ2-1

cdr3_aa: CASSSTGVLGETQYF
cdr3_nt: TGTGCCAGCAGTTCAACAGGGGTCCTTGGAGAGACCCAGTACTTC
v_call: TRBV27
clone_size: once
d_call: TRBD1
j_call: TRBJ2-5

cdr3_aa: CASGDHIYEQYF
cdr3_nt: TGTGCCAGTGGGGATCACATCTACGAGCAGTACTTC
v_call: TRBV19
clone_size: once
d_call: -
j_call: TRBJ2-7

cdr3_aa: CASSVSGTSAGEQYF
cdr3_nt: TGTGCCAGCAGCGTGTCCGGGACTAGCGCGGGCGAGCAGTACTTC
v_call: TRBV9
clone_size: -
d_call: TRBD2
j_call: TRBJ2-7

cdr3_aa: CASSQDRGIGLAGVSDTQYF
cdr3_nt: TGTGCCAGCAGCCAAGATAGGGGGATAGGGCTAGCGGGAGTTTCAGATACGCAGTATTTT
v_call: TRBV4-2
clone_size: -
d_call: TRBD2
j_call: TRBJ2-3

cdr3_aa: CASLPSLMNTEAFF
cdr3_nt: TGTGCCAGCCTGCCCAGCCTCATGAACACTGAAGCTTTCTTT
v_call: TRBV19
clone_size: -
d_call: -
j_call: TRBJ1-1

cdr3_aa: CASSLSGTDTQYF
cdr3_nt: TGTGCCAGCAGCTTAAGTGGCACAGATACGCAGTATTTT
v_call: TRBV7-3
clone_size: -
d_call: -
j_call: TRBJ2-3

cdr3_aa: CASSFLGLAGPTYEQYF
cdr3_nt: TGTGCCAGCAGTTTTTTGGGGCTAGCGGGACCCACCTACGAGCAGTACTTC
v_call: TRBV28
clone_size: once
d_call: TRBD2
j_call: TRBJ2-7

cdr3_aa: CASSLNGPLAFF
cdr3_nt: TGTGCCAGCAGCTTAAACGGTCCTCTGGCTTTCTTT
v_call: TRBV7-9
clone_size: -
d_call: -
j_call: TRBJ1-1